This TCR beta chain appears in the sequencing data of a study of post-analysis software for immune sequencing data. Points from the study as a whole: Roughly 5 TRBV segments were significantly more frequent in patients than in controls. TRBV5-6, TRBV5-1 and TRBV20-1 were among these segments.

Trimming shortened V by 9 bases and J by 7 bases, and 9 bases separated the two germline ends. CDR1 is MNHEY and CDR2 is SMNVEV in the germline V gene (reference sequence). CDR3 length: 11 residues. For this clonotype: The antigen remains unidentified.

Prepared TCR beta cDNA libraries contained unique molecular identifiers. TCRdb redid the calling of the PCR reads with MiXCR, one entry per CDR3 protein. The sample lists more than 350,000 distinct CDR3 sequences, over 30% seen once, with 7.5% to 8.5% in the top ten. The J gene is TRBJ2-2, the V gene TRBV27; D not certain. The TCR sequence derives from a girl aged 2 to 9 with multiple sclerosis. Sample: blood. CDR3 loop: CASGNNGELFF. The DNA for the CDR3 is TGTGCCAGTGGTAATAACGGGGAGCTGTTTTTT.